These 22 T cell receptor beta chains came from one sample sequenced in a study of radiotherapy plus CTLA-4 blockade in lung cancer. Repertoires were generated with immunoSEQ multiplex PCR, while TCRdb's copy carries only in-frame clones and drops some. Of approximately 40,000 clones listed, roughly 72% were seen once; the top ten hold approximately 11%. This specimen consisted of peripheral blood, obtained from a patient treated with radiotherapy plus ipilimumab. The receptor source for this set is a human donor with non-small cell lung cancer who had stable disease on radiotherapy plus ipilimumab.

This clone has a handful of counts. The chain uses TRBV5-6 and TRBJ1-6; TRBD1 is a possible D gene (5 bases). The CDR3 spans 14 residues. The V gene lost 1 base and the J gene lost 10 bases, with 12 bases spanning the gap. In germline, CDR1 is SGHDT, CDR2 YYEEEE. CDR3 protein: CASSLSGVYSPLHF. In nucleotides, the CDR3 is TGTGCCAGCAGCTTGTCGGGGGTATACTCACCCCTCCACTTT.

V and J are TRBV29-1 and TRBJ2-7; D remains unclear. The germline CDR1 and CDR2 sequences are SQVTM and ANQGSEA. V gave up 2 bases and J gave up 5 bases, with 7 bases separating them. This CDR3 spans 11 amino acids. The CDR3 DNA reads as TGCAGCGTTGAATTTCAGGACGAGCAGTACTTC. Translated, it gives CSVEFQDEQYF.

The chain uses TRBV5-1 and TRBJ2-3, with TRBD2 matching over 9 bases. Germline CDR1 SGHRS, CDR2 YFSETQ. V lost 0 bases to trimming and J lost 5 bases; unmatched junction nucleotides: 7. This CDR3 has 16 residues. In nucleotides, the CDR3 is TGCGCCAGCAGCTTGGGAGCGGGGGGACGGGTAGATACGCAGTATTTT. Translated, it gives CASSLGAGGRVDTQYF.

The chain carries TRBV15 and TRBJ2-7; D unclear. Germline V gene data show CDR1 as LNHNV and CDR2 as YYDKDF (reference sequence). V lost 0 bases and J lost 6, with 6 bases in between. The CDR3 covers 12 residues. The CDR3 region is CATSRERGEQYF. The CDR3 nucleotides are TGTGCCACCAGCAGAGAAAGAGGCGAGCAGTACTTC.

The rearrangement uses TRBV4-3 and TRBJ2-5, with D possibly TRBD1 on 5 matching bases. V was clipped by 0 bases and J by 3 bases, with 8 bases between them. The CDR3 spans 14 residues. From germline, CDR1 is LGHNA and CDR2 YSLEER. The CDR3 DNA is TGCGCCAGCAGCCAAGATCCAGGGAAAGAGACCCAGTACTTC. It translates to CASSQDPGKETQYF.

The chain couples TRBV29-1 to TRBJ2-1, with 7 bases lining up with TRBD1. The CDR3 loop spans 14 amino acids. CDR1 is SQVTM and CDR2 is ANQGSEA in the germline V gene. J lost 0 bases, V lost 7 bases, and 6 bases had no gene match. CDR3 in amino acids: CSAQQGSSYNEQFF. The CDR3 DNA is TGCAGCGCCCAACAGGGGAGCTCCTACAATGAGCAGTTCTTC.

The chain employs TRBV6-5 and TRBJ1-3; D gene ambiguous. Germline lookup yields CDR1 MNHEY and CDR2 SVGAGI. The V end was cut by 7 bases, the J end by 0 bases, with 10 bases between. The length of the CDR3 is 14 residues. Here the CDR3 DNA reads TGTGCCAGCACGAGCACCATCTCTGGAAACACCATATATTTT. Translating it yields CASTSTISGNTIYF.

In its sample, this clone was seen a few times. The rearrangement uses TRBV15 and TRBJ1-1; D not certain. In germline, CDR1 is LNHNV, CDR2 YYDKDF (reference sequence). Trimming stripped 1 base from V and 10 bases from J, with 7 bases between. The CDR3 spans 11 residues. The DNA of the CDR3 is TGTGCCACCAGCAGAGGAGGAGGAGCTTTCTTT. Its translation: CATSRGGGAFF.

This clone was detected only a few times. The rearrangement links TRBV11-2 to TRBJ1-6, with D possibly being TRBD1 (6 bases). The ends were cut back, 5 bases at V and 8 bases at J, with 10 bases in the middle. This CDR3 has 13 amino acids. Germline V lookup: CDR1 SGHAT, CDR2 FQNNGV. CDR3 sequence reads: CASSQRQDSPLHF. The CDR3 DNA reads TGTGCCAGCAGCCAAAGACAGGATTCACCCCTCCACTTT.

This clone was detected once. The J gene is TRBJ1-1, the V gene TRBV21-1; TRBD1 reflects the table's D call only, with no check against the DNA. TRBV21-1 is a pseudogene. The CDR3 has 17 residues. Here the CDR3 reads CASSKRRTGGEVDEAFF. In DNA form, the CDR3 reads TGTGCCAGCAGCAAAAGAAGGACAGGGGGCGAAGTTGATGAAGCTTTCTTT.

There are a few counts of this clone. The CDR3 DNA reads TGTGCCAGCAGCACCAGAGGGTCGCGGGGGGGCCAAGTTAATGAGCAGTTCTTC. This encodes CASSTRGSRGGQVNEQFF. The V call is TRBV7-6, the J call TRBJ2-1; TRBD2 matches at 9 bases. CDR3 size: 18 residues. J gave up 7 bases and V 5 bases, and 18 bases lay outside the gene matches. In germline, CDR1 is SGHVS, CDR2 FNYEAQ.

The chain carries TRBV19 and TRBJ1-6; D is ambiguous. CDR3 size: 17 residues. CDR1 is LNHDA and CDR2 is SQIVND in the germline V gene (reference sequence). Trimming cost V 3 bases and J 7 bases, with 19 bases left between them. Here the CDR3 DNA reads TGTGCCAGTAGTATTAATTCTGGTACAGCCCAAAATTCACCCCTCCACTTT. It is translated as CASSINSGTAQNSPLHF.

J is TRBJ1-4 and V is TRBV10-1; D is uncertain. CDR3 length: 14 residues. The V end was cut by 3 bases, the J end by 6 bases, with 11 bases between. CDR1 is WNHNN and CDR2 is SYGVQD in the germline V gene (reference sequence). DNA of the CDR3: TGCGCCAGCAGTGACCCGAAGGAGGATGAAAAACTGTTTTTT. This sequence encodes CASSDPKEDEKLFF.

This chain links TRBV7-9 with TRBJ2-7; TRBD1 matches 11 bases. With 5 bases clipped from V and 2 bases from J, the junction kept 5 bases outside the gene matches. Germline loops: CDR1 SEHNR, CDR2 FQNEAQ (reference sequence). The CDR3 has 15 amino acids. CDR3 sequence: CASSLLGQGAYEQYF. The CDR3 DNA reads TGTGCCAGCAGCCTCCTGGGACAGGGGGCCTACGAGCAGTACTTC.

J is TRBJ2-3 and V is TRBV21-1; the table's TRBD2 call for D was not verified on the DNA. TRBV21-1 is noted as a pseudogene. The CDR3 sequence is 15 residues long. CDR3 nucleotides: TGTGCCAGCAGCAAACGGCTAGCGGGGGGTCATACGCAGTATTTT. This sequence encodes CASSKRLAGGHTQYF.

The chain is built from TRBV5-1 and TRBJ2-1; 8 nucleotides line up with TRBD1. Germline CDR1 SGHRS, CDR2 YFSETQ. The CDR3 consists of 15 residues. Trimming took 1 base from V and 4 from J; bases not matched to a gene: 4. The CDR3 bases are TGCGCCAGCAGCTTGCAGGGGGCGGAATACAATGAGCAGTTCTTC. It codes for CASSLQGAEYNEQFF.

This sequence joins TRBV28 and TRBJ2-7; 7 nucleotides agree with TRBD1. CDR1 is MDHEN, CDR2 SYDVKM, per germline. The CDR3 runs 15 residues. With 6 bases clipped from V and 1 base from J, the junction kept 9 bases outside the gene matches. As DNA, the CDR3 is TGTGCCAGCAGCAAACCCGGGACAGCATCCTACGAGCAGTACTTC. As protein: CASSKPGTASYEQYF.

This chain uses TRBV4-2 with TRBJ2-2; 7 bases line up with TRBD1. J was trimmed by 3 bases and V by 5 bases; bases with no gene match: 6. The germline V gene has CDR1 LGHNA and CDR2 YNFKEQ. The CDR3 covers 15 residues. As DNA, the CDR3 is TGTGCCAGCAGCTATAGGACAGGAGACACCGGGGAGCTGTTTTTT. Its protein is CASSYRTGDTGELFF.

This clone was seen only once. The chain has TRBV7-9 and TRBJ1-2; weak D call: TRBD1 (5 bases). Per the germline V gene, CDR1 is SEHNR and CDR2 is FQNEAQ (reference sequence). This CDR3 is built from 14 residues. V gave up 3 bases and J gave up 7 bases, with 15 bases separating them. The CDR3 is CASSFYGGLGGYTF. CDR3 DNA: TGTGCCAGCAGCTTTTACGGGGGTCTAGGTGGCTACACCTTC.

The gene calls are TRBV28 and TRBJ1-1, with unresolved D. Between the trimmed V and J ends, which lost 5 bases and 1 base, there was a span of 17 bases. This CDR3 is 16 amino acids long. CDR1 is MDHEN, CDR2 SYDVKM, per germline. CDR3: CASSPPFLSANTEAFF. As DNA, the CDR3 is TGTGCCAGCAGTCCACCCTTCCTCAGCGCGAACACTGAAGCTTTCTTT.

This chain uses TRBV10-3 with TRBJ2-7, with TRBD2 matching 7 bases. The V segment lost 2 bases and the J segment 2 bases; nucleotides outside the gene matches: 6. There are 15 residues in the CDR3. Germline-derived CDR1 and CDR2 are ENHRY and SYGVKD. In DNA, the CDR3 is TGTGCCATCAGTGAGCGGGAGGACGGGCCCTACGAGCAGTACTTC. As protein: CAISEREDGPYEQYF.

The chain links TRBV19 to TRBJ2-7, with TRBD1 matching over 8 bases. This CDR3 has 14 residues. Trimming took 3 bases from V and 2 from J; bases not matched to a gene: 3. Looked up from germline, CDR1 is LNHDA and CDR2 is SQIVND (reference sequence). CDR3 in DNA: TGTGCCAGTAGTATCCAGGGGGCTCCCTACGAGCAGTACTTC. Protein product: CASSIQGAPYEQYF.